This TCR beta chain appears in the sequencing data of a study of T cells in localized non-small cell lung cancer. General study results and limits: Of the top 100 tumor clones, median around 60 were in adjacent lung, 25 to 35 among its top 100. Clonality peaked in uninvolved adjacent lung rather than tumor.

The protocol was immunoSEQ multiplex PCR, while the TCRdb copy is restricted to in-frame clones and leaves out a portion. The sample records more than 1,500 clones, 23% being singletons. In its sample, this clone ranks as large. Antigen specificity is unknown. The sequencing here drew on lung tumor tissue, taken before any cancer treatment. This clonotype was sampled from a male donor aged 60 or over with stage II squamous cell lung carcinoma.

The CDR3 protein is CATSRQQGNTEAFF. CDR3 nucleotides: TGTGCCACCAGCAGACAACAGGGGAACACTGAAGCTTTCTTT. The chain uses TRBV15 and TRBJ1-1; D is perhaps TRBD1 (6 bases). V gave up 2 bases and J gave up 1 base, with 8 bases separating them. This CDR3 has 14 amino acids. The germline CDR1 and CDR2 sequences are LNHNV and YYDKDF (reference sequence).